This T cell receptor beta chain was sequenced in a study of identifying expanded T cells in peripheral blood. Whole-study results and caveats: Variance in clone template counts between roughly two-week samples significantly increased with total template count across all healthy donors.

Collection occurred without any documented infections or immune events in donors. The CDR3 totals 14 residues. With 3 bases removed from V and 0 bases from J, the gap between germline ends came to 8 bases. The germline V gene has CDR1 KGHSH and CDR2 LQKENI. About this clone: Its antigen remains unknown.

This table comes from immunoSEQ multiplex PCR, and its TCRdb copy is limited to in-frame clones, with some not included. The repertoire consists of approximately 110,000 clones, with around 88% occurring once and the leading ten covering roughly 15%. The clonotype comes from a person between 18 and 69 years old in good health. Input material: blood. This sequence joins TRBV18 and TRBJ1-2; D call uncertain. The CDR3 protein is CASSPNPSNYGYTF. The CDR3 DNA follows: TGTGCCAGCTCACCGAATCCTTCTAACTATGGCTACACCTTC.